Listed here is a single T cell receptor (beta chain). The source of the sample is a study of shared clonotypes between healthy human individuals. Produced via immunoSEQ multiplex PCR; TCRdb's table is partial and in-frame only. The profile covers roughly 1,500,000 clones, with approximately 98% appearing a single time and approximately 0.44% taken by the ten largest. The sequencing input was naive CD4+ T cells sorted from blood. Subset: CD45RA+ positively selected. This sequence originates from a man in his thirties or forties in good health.

This chain's CDR3 is CASSLRSSYEQYF. DNA for the CDR3: TGTGCCAGCAGCTTGCGGTCTTCCTACGAGCAGTACTTC. The V call is TRBV11-2, the J call TRBJ2-7; D not resolved. The V end lost 3 bases, the J end lost 1 base, and 7 bases lay between the germline ends. The CDR3 is 13 amino acids. Germline V gene lookup returns CDR1 SGHAT and CDR2 FQNNGV.